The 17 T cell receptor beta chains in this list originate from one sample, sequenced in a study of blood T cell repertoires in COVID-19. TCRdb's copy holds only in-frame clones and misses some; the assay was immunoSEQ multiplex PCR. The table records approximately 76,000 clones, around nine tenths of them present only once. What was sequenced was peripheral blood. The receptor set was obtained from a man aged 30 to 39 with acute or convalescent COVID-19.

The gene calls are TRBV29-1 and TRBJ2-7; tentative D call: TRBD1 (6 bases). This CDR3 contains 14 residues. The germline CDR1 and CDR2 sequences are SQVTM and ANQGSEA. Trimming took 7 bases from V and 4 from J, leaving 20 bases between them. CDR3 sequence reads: CSAASWGLSYEQYF. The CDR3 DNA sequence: TGCAGCGCCGCGAGTTGGGGGCTGTCGTACGAGCAGTACTTC.

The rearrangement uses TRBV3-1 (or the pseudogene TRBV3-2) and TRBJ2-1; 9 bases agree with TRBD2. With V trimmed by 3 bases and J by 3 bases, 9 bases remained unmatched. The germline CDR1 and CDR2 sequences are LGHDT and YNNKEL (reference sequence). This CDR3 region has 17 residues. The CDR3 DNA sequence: TGTGCCAGCAGCCATCCGAGAGCGGGAGGTGACTACAATGAGCAGTTCTTC. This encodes CASSHPRAGGDYNEQFF.

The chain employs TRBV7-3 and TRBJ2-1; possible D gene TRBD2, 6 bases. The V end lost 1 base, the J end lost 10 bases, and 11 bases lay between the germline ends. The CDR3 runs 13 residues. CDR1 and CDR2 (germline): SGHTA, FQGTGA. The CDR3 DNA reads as TGTGCCAGCAGCTTAAGGGGGGTAGACGAGCAGTTCTTC. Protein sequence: CASSLRGVDEQFF.

CDR3 sequence reads: CASSPHPGTSGRPSTDTQYF. CDR3 nucleotide sequence: TGTGCCAGCAGCCCACACCCCGGGACTAGCGGGAGGCCTAGCACAGATACGCAGTATTTT. The genes are TRBV5-5 and TRBJ2-3; 15 positions agree with TRBD2. This CDR3 region has 20 residues. V shed 4 bases, J shed 0 bases, and the junction held 12 bases outside the gene matches. The germline gives CDR1 SGHKS, CDR2 YYEKEE (reference sequence). The full variable domain, its missing parts supplied by reference TRBV5-5 and TRBJ2-3, is DAGVTQSPTHLIKTRGQQVTLRCSPISGHKSVSWYQQVLGQGPQFIFQYYEKEERGRGNFPDRFSARQFPNYSSELNVNALLLGDSALYLCASSPHPGTSGRPSTDTQYFGPGTRLTVL.

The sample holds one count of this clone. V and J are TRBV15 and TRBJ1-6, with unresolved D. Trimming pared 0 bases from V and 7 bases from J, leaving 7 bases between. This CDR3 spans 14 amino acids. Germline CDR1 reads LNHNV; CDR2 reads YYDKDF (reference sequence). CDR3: CATSRDGGNSPLHF. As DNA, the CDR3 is TGTGCCACCAGCAGAGATGGCGGGAATTCACCCCTCCACTTT.

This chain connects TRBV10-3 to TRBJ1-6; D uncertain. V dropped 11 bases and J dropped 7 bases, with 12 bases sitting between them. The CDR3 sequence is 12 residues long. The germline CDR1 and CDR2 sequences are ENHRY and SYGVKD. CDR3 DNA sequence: TGTGCCCTCGGCCAGGCGAATTCACCCCTCCACTTT. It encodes CALGQANSPLHF.

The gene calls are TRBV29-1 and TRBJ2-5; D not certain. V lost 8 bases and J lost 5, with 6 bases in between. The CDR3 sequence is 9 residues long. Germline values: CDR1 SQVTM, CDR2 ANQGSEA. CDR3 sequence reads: CSSGETQYF. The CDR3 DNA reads TGCAGCTCCGGGGAGACCCAGTACTTC.

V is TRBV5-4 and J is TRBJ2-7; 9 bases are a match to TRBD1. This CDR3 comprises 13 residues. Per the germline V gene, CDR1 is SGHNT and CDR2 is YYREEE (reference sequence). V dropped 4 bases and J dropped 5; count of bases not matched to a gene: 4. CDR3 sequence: CASSMDRGHEQYF. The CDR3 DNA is TGTGCCAGCAGCATGGACAGGGGACACGAGCAGTACTTC. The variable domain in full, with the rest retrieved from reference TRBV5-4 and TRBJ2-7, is ETGVTQSPTHLIKTRGQQVTLRCSSQSGHNTVSWYQQALGQGPQFIFQYYREEENGRGNFPPRFSGLQFPNYSSELNVNALELDDSALYLCASSMDRGHEQYFGPGTRLTVT.

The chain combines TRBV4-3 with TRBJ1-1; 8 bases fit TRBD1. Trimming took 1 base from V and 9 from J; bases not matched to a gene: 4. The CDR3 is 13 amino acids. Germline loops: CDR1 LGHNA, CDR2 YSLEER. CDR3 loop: CASSQGGQAQAFF. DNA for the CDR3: TGCGCCAGCAGCCAAGGGGGACAGGCCCAAGCTTTCTTT.

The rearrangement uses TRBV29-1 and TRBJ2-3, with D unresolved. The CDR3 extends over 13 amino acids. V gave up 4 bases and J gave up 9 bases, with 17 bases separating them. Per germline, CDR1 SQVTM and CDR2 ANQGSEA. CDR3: CSVVESGERTQYF. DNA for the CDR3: TGCAGCGTTGTGGAGTCCGGAGAAAGGACGCAGTATTTT.

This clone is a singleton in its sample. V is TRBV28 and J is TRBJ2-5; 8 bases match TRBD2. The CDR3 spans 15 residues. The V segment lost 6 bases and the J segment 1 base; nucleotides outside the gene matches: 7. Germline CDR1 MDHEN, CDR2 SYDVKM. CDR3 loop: CASRNAGGSQETQYF. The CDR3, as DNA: TGTGCCAGCAGGAATGCGGGAGGCAGCCAAGAGACCCAGTACTTC.

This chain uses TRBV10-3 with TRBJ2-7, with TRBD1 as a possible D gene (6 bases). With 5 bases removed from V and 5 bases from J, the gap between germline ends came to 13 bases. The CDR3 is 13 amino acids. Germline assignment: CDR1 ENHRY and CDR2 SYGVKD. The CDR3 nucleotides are TGTGCCATCAGTCTCGACAGGTTCGACGAGCAGTACTTC. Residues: CAISLDRFDEQYF.

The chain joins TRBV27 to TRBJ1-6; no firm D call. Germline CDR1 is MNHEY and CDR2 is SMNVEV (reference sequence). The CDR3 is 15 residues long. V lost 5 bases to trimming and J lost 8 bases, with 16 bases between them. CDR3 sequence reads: CASSPLRWRYSPLHF. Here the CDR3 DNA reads TGTGCCAGCAGTCCCCTCCGTTGGAGATATTCACCCCTCCACTTT.

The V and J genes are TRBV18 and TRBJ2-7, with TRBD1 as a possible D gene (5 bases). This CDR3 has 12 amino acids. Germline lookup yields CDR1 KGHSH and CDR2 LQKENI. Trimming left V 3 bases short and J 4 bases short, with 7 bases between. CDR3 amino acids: CASSPTVYEQYF. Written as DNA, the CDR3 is TGTGCCAGCTCACCGACAGTTTACGAGCAGTACTTC.

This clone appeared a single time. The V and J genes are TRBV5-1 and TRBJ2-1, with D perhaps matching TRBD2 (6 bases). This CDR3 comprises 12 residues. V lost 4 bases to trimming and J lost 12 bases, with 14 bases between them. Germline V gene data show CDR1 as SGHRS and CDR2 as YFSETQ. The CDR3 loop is CASSPDYLAQFF. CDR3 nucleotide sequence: TGCGCCAGCAGCCCGGACTATCTCGCGCAGTTCTTC.

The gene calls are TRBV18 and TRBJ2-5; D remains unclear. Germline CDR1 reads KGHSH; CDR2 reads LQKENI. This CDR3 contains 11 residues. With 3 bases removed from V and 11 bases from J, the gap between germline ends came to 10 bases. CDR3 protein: CASSPGDWQYF. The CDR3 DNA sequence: TGTGCCAGCTCACCTGGCGACTGGCAGTACTTC.

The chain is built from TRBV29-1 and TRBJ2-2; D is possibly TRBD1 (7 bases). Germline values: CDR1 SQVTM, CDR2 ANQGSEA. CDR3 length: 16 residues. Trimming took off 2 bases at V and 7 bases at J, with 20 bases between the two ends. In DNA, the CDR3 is TGCAGCGTTGAACGTGACTTGGCAGGGGGGATCGGGGAGCTGTTTTTT. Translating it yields CSVERDLAGGIGELFF.